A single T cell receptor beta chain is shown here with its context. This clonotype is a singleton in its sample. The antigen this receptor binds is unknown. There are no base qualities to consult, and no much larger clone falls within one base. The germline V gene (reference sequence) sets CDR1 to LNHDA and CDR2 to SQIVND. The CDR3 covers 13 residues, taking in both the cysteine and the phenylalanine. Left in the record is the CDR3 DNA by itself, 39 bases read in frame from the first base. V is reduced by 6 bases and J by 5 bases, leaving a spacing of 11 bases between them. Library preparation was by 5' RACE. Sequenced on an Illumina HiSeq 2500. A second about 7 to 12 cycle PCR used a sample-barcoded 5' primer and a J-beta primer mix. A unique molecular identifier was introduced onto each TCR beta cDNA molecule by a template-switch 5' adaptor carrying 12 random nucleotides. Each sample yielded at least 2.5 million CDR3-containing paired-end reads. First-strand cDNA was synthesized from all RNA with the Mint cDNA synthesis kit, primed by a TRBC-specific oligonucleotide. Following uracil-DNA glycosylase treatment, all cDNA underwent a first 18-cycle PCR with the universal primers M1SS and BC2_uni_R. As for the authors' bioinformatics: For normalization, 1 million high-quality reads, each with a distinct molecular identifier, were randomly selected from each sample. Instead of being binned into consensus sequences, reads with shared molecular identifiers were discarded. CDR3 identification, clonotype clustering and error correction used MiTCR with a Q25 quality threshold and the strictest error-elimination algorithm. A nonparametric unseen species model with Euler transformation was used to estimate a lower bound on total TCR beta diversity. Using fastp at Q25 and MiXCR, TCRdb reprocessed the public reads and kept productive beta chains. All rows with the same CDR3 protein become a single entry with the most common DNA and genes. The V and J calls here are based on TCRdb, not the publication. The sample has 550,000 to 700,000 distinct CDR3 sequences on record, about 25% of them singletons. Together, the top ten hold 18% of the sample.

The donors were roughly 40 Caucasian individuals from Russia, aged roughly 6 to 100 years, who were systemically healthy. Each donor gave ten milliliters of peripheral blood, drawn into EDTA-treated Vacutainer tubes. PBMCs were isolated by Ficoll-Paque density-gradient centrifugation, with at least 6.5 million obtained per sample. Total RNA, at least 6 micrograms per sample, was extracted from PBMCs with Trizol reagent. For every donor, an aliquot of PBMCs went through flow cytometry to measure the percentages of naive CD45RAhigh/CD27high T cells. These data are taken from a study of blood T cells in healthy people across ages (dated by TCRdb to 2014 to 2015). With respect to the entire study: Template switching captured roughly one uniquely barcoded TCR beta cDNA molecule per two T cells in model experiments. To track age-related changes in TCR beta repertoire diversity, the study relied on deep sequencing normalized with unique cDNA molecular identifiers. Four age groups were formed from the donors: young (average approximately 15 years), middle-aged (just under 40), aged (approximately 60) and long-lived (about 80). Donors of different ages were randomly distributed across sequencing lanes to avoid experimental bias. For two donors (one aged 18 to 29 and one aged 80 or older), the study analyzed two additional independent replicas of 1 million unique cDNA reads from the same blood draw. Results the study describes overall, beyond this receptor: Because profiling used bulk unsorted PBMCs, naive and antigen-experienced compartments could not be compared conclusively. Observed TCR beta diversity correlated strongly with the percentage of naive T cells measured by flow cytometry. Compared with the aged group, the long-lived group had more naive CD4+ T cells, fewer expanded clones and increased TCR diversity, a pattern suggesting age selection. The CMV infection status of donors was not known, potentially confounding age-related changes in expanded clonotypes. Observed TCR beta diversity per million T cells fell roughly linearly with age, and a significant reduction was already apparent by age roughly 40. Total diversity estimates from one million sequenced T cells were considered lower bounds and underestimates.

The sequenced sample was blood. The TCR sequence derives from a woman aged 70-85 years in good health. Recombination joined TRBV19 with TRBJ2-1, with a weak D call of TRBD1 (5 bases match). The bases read TGTGCCAGTAGGACAGCTATAAACAATGAGCAGTTCTTC. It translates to CASRTAINNEQFF.